This TCR beta chain comes out of a study of cytomegalovirus exposure and HLA in healthy donors (dated by TCRdb to between 2016 and 2019). Regarding the complete study: An earlier analysis of about 560 of the donors reported about 280 Gb of sequence data and 95 million to 120 million unique TCR beta sequences obtained from roughly 170 million T cells. The T cell repertoires of 666 subjects were profiled by immunosequencing and related to cytomegalovirus serostatus. Rather than drawing on any new phenotypic data, the later analysis identified candidate immune exposures from TCR beta sequences and the way those sequences occurred across donors. HLA typing covered class I and class II loci at four-digit resolution. The study aimed to test whether cataloging public T cell receptors could reveal signatures of past pathogen exposure. Donor age, sex, ethnicity and CMV serostatus were compiled together with the repertoire data. An earlier analysis of fewer than 750 of the donors used high-throughput TCR beta sequencing to judge whether each TCR beta V gene segment behaved as functional or pseudogenic. The number of typed donors differed by locus: about 620-640 for A, B, C, DRB1 and DQB1; 500 to 550 for DQA1; fewer than 610 for DPA1; and roughly 470 for DPB1. Every repertoire in the discovery cohort had been generated on one and the same sequencing platform. About 5 DR-DQ haplotypes were handled as single units for association and clustering, since linkage in the cohort was strong. A later genetic analysis used genome-wide SNP genotypes for about three fifths of the 666 donors, treating that subset as a discovery cohort. Roughly 300 gigabases of sequencing data and tens of millions of unique TCR sequences were included in an early release covering several hundred HLA-typed donors. A separate validation cohort of 100 to 150 different subjects was used in addition to the approximately 640-subject first cohort. Among the 398 genotyped donors, under 90% belonged to the genetic ancestry cluster associated with self-reported Caucasian donors. On average, roughly 250,000 unique TCR beta nucleotide sequences were sequenced per donor among some 430 genotyped donors of the cohort, with 15% to 20% of those sequences being non-productive. A later analysis re-examined previously published TCR beta repertoires from roughly 650 donors and added high-resolution HLA genotyping to investigate patterns of TCR occurrence. To predict cytomegalovirus infection status, the study combined high-throughput TCR immunosequencing, statistical association of individual TCRs with disease status, and machine learning. Study-wide conclusions, independent of this receptor: According to a later analysis, parvovirus B19, influenza, CMV and Epstein-Barr virus appeared linked to several top co-occurrence clusters. A later analysis found that TCR association rates varied across HLA loci, with DRB1 alleles showing the most associated TCRs and HLA-C alleles the fewest. The presence/absence analyses assumed that sequencing depth was roughly uniform across donors, and that assumption may not be true. In a later genetic analysis, a missense DCLRE1C variant was associated with V-gene and J-gene trimming of TCR beta chains, and the association was replicated in an independent cohort. Because counts were too low, some 17 rarely observed V segments, including chromosome 9 orphons, were left out of the earlier analysis of some 600 of the donors. According to the authors, the approach could potentially be generalized to other disease states and immunological phenotypes. While some public TCRs were present in many individuals, most TCR sequences turned up only very rarely across donors. The only immune exposure information available for the cohort was CMV serostatus. When HLA alleles, especially DR and DQ, strongly co-occurred, TCR associations were difficult to assign to individual alleles. This cohort had only TCR beta chains sequenced, and the lack of alpha or paired-chain data limited which features could be detected. An earlier analysis of approximately 530 of the donors showed that most TCR beta V segments appeared in productive rearrangements either about 87% or about 30% of the time, which broadly matched IMGT annotations. A few of the identified cytomegalovirus-associated TCR beta chains were confirmed in vitro to be specific for cytomegalovirus antigens. Some IMGT-functional V segments, including TRBV6-2 and TRBV6-3, could not be told apart with the 87-base-pair reads, so those segments were excluded. In the study, 150 to 200 TCR beta chains were listed as associated with cytomegalovirus. According to a later genetic analysis, donors in an Asian-associated ancestry cluster had fewer N-insertions in productive TCRs than the approximately 690-donor mean. Linkage disequilibrium might explain the correlated functional status among segregating V segments, but an unknown experimental factor could not be excluded. A cluster of highly shared sequence variants was judged likely to be a technical artifact of the sequencing pipeline. A further reported finding was that TCR beta sequences accurately predicted the HLA-A and HLA-B alleles for most subjects in the first cohort. Most CMV-associated TCR beta chains appeared to be HLA-restricted in a later analysis, and the HLA associations seemed to be driven largely by CMV exposure. Specific HLA alleles were associated with 15,000 to 20,000 TCR beta sequences at a false discovery rate of 0.05 in a later analysis. Because HLA typing was missing for some donors at each locus, association tests included only the typed subset. The classifier was reported to diagnose cytomegalovirus status with high specificity and sensitivity in both the original cohort and the validation cohort. In a later analysis, HLA-associated TCR beta chains showed more clonal expansion and lower generation probabilities than non-associated chains that were equally common.

The cohort consisted of 666 healthy bone marrow donors. Cohort members were all nominally healthy when sampled, although unrecorded immune exposures were likely present. CMV serostatus was recorded as positive for roughly 300 and negative for 352 of the 666 cohort members, whereas no CMV serostatus was recorded for the donor in question. A peripheral blood sample was collected from each donor, and TCR beta sequencing was performed on peripheral blood mononuclear cells. Genomic DNA was extracted from the blood cell samples with the Qiagen DNeasy Blood Extraction Kit. Points on this clone: Its antigen specificity is not known. Base qualities were left out, and no much larger clone turns up one base away.

The method behind the library was the immunoSEQ multiplex PCR assay. A mixture of 60 forward primers for TCR Vbeta segments and 13 reverse primers for TCR Jbeta segments was used in the multiplex PCR. Amplification of the CDR3 region of rearranged TCR beta genes was performed with a multiplex PCR assay on genomic DNA. Amplified TCR beta libraries were sequenced as 87-base-pair reads on the Illumina HiSeq System. In the source study's methods: A later analysis counted about 80 million unique TCR beta chains across the 700 or so repertoires, and 9 million to 14 million of these chains were shared by at least two donors. Raw reads were error-corrected and collapsed into unique sequences by a nearest-neighbor algorithm in which closely related sequences were merged to remove PCR and sequencing errors. To assign V, D and J gene segments, CDR3 sequences were aligned to IMGT reference sequences. Each retained sequence needed at least a six-nucleotide match to both a V gene segment and a J gene segment. A rearrangement was called productive if the CDR3 had no stop codons and remained in frame with V and J, and every other rearrangement was called non-productive. CDR3 was defined by IMGT convention, running from the second conserved V-encoded cysteine to the conserved J-encoded phenylalanine. The earlier analysis of about 560 of the donors excluded any sequence lacking an unambiguous match to a single V gene segment. An earlier analysis of 587 of the donors classified V segments as functional when productive rearrangements were above 56.7% and as segregating when the standard deviation between donors was above 5%. To diagnose cytomegalovirus status from the catalog of TCR beta chain sequences, a statistical classification framework was built. In a later analysis, V and J genes were assigned by comparing TCR nucleotide sequences against IMGT/GENE-DB human TR gene sequences. The TCRdist pipeline was used in a later analysis to assign CDR3 sequences and most-parsimonious VDJ recombination scenarios. In a later analysis, each TCR beta chain was defined by its CDR3 amino acid sequence together with its V-gene family, and reads lacking a unique V-gene family were excluded. To address suspected cross-contamination and a sequencing artifact, a later analysis removed 550 to 750 highly shared, low-generation-probability nucleotide sequences. A later analysis calculated a clonal expansion index for each public chain from normalized within-repertoire ranks of inferred template counts. A later analysis computed generation probabilities with a VDJ recombination model fitted to out-of-frame rearrangements, and checked the results against IGoR. In a later analysis, hypergeometric tests were used to score TCR-TCR, TCR-HLA and TCR-CMV co-occurrence, with a repertoire-size bias correction applied to TCR pairs. To estimate false discovery rates, a later analysis permuted the HLA or CMV assignments 20 times. A later analysis grouped co-occurring TCRs with DBSCAN, adding TCRdist sequence similarity when clustering within HLA-allele-positive subsets. Repertoires with fewer than 30,000 or more than 120,000 public chains, plus five repertoires with anomalous nucleotide sharing, were excluded from co-occurrence clustering. The immuneACCESS repertoire file appears here via TCRdb, limited to in-frame rearrangements. These files lack a portion of the clones; in checked studies, under half of the deficit traces to unresolved V genes, and the cause of the others is not known. Clonal size and the V and J genes are those of that table, whereas D and trimming came from the DNA. Across this sample there are approximately 100,000 clones, with about 76% seen only once. 7.5% to 9.5% of the sample lies in the top ten.

CDR1 SQVTM and CDR2 ANQGSEA were looked up in the germline V gene. Trimming accounts for 3 bases at V and 7 bases at J, while the number of junction bases matched to no gene is 9. The CDR3 measures 14 amino acids from cysteine to phenylalanine. The kept DNA is CDR3 alone, 42 bases in frame from the first base. Sample: PBMCs. The chain joins TRBV29-1 to TRBJ2-1; the central 7 bases match TRBD2. The source of this sequence is a human donor in good health. The CDR3 has the sequence CSVDTATSSNEQFF. Read as DNA, the sequence is TGCAGCGTTGATACCGCGACTAGCTCGAATGAGCAGTTCTTC.